This T cell receptor (beta chain) was identified during a study of tumor and adjacent non-tumor tissue in lung cancer. Findings and limits, study-wide: Top 100 clones took a larger repertoire share in normal lung.

The library came from three nested PCR rounds adapted from ARM-PCR protocols. TCRdb re-called the multiplex PCR reads through MiXCR, storing one row per CDR3 protein. The top ten clones hold around a fifth of a sample with some 100,000 distinct CDR3 sequences, more than 55% of them seen once. This sample's RNA came from whole unsorted tissue. Distant lung tissue was collected more than 3 cm away from the tumor edge. Chemotherapy-naive patients with new lung cancer underwent thoracic surgery in China, August–late 2014. A single count supports this clonotype. Antigen unknown. One end of the junction varies from germline; a read error may be responsible. The length of the CDR3 is 15 residues. Per the germline V gene, CDR1 is MGHDK and CDR2 is SYGVNS.

This clonotype was sampled from a man younger than 40 with non-small cell lung cancer. The gene calls are TRBV25-1 and TRBJ2-1, with D possibly TRBD1 on 6 matching bases. The sequencing sample was made of distant non-tumor lung tissue. In DNA form, the CDR3 reads TGTGCCAGCAGTGGGGGGCTAGGGGTCTACAAAGAGCAGTTCTTC. It encodes CASSGGLGVYKEQFF. The full variable domain, its missing parts supplied by reference TRBV25-1 and TRBJ2-1, is EADIYQTPRYLVIGTGKKITLECSQTMGHDKMYWYQQDPGMELHLIHYSYGVNSTEKGDLSSESTVSRIRTEHFPLTLESARPSHTSQYLCASSGGLGVYKEQFFGPGTRLTVL.